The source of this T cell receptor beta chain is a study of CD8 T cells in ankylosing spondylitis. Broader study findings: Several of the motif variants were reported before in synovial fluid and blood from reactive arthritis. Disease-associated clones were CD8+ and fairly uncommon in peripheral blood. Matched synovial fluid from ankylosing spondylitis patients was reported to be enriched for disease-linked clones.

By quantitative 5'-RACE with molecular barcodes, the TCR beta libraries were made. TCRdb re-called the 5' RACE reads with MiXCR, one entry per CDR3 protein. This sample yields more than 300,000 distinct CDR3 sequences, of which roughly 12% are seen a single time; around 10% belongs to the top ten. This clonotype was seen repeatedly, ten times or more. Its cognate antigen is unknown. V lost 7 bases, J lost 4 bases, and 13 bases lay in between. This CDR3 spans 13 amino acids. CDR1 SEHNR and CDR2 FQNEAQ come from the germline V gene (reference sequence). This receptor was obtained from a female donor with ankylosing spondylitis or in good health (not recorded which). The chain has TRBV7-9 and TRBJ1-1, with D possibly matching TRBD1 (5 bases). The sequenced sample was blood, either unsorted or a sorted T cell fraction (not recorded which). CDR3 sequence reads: CASTLGRGTEAFF. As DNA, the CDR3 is TGTGCCAGCACCCTGGGGAGGGGCACTGAAGCTTTCTTT.